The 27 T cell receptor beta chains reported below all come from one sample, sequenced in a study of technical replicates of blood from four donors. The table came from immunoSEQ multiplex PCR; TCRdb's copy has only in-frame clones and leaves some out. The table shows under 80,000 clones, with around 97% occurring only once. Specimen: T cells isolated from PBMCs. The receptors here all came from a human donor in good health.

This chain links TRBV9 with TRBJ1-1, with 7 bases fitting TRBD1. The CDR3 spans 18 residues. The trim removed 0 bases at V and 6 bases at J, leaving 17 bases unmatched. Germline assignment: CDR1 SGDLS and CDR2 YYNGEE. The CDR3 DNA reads TGTGCCAGCAGCGTAGTAGTGGGAGTTGCAGGGGGAGAATCTGAAGCTTTCTTT. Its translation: CASSVVVGVAGGESEAFF.

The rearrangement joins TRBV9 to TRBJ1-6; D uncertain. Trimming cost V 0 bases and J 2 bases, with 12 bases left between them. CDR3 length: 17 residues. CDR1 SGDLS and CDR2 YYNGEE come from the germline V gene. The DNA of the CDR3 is TGTGCCAGCAGCGTAGAGGAGGAATCCACCTATAATTCACCCCTCCACTTT. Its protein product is CASSVEEESTYNSPLHF.

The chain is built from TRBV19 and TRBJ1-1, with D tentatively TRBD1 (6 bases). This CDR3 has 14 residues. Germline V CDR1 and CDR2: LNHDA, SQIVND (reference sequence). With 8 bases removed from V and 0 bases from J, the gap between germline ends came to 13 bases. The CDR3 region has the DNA TGTGCCAGTCGGTCACAGGGCATGAACACTGAAGCTTTCTTT. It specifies CASRSQGMNTEAFF.

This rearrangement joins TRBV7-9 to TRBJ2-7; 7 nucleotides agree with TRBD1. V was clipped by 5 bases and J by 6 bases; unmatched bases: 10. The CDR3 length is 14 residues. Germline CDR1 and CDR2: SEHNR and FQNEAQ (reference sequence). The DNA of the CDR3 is TGTGCCAGCAGCCCAGCAGGGGGACATGGCGAGCAGTACTTC. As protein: CASSPAGGHGEQYF.

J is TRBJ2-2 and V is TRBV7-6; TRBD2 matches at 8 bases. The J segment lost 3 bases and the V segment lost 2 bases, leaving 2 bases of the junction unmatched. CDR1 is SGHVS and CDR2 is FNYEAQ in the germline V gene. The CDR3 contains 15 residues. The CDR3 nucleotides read TGTGCCAGCAGCTTAACCGGGGGGGACACCGGGGAGCTGTTTTTT. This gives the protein CASSLTGGDTGELFF.

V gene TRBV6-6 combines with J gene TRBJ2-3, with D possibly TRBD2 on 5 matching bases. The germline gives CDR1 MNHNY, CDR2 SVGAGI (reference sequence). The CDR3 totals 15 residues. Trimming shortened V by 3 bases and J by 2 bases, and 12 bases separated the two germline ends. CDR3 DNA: TGTGCCAGCAGTTATTCAGACGGACTCACAGATACGCAGTATTTT. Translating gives CASSYSDGLTDTQYF.

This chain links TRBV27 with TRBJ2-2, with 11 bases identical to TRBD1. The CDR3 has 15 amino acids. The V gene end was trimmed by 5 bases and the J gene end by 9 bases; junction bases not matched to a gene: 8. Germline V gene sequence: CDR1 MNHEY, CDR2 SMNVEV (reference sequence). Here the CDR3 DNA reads TGTGCCAGCAGTCCACCTGGGACAGGGGGAAGGGAGCTGTTTTTT. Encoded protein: CASSPPGTGGRELFF.

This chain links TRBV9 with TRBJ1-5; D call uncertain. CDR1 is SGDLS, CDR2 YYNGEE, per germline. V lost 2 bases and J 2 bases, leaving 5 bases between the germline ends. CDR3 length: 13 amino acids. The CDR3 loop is CASSVRGNQPQHF. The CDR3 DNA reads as TGTGCCAGCAGCGTGAGGGGCAATCAGCCCCAGCATTTT.

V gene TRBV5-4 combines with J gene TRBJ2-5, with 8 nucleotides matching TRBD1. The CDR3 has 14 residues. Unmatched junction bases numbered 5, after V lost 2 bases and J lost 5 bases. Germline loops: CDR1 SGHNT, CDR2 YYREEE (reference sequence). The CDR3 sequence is CASSFSGGLETQYF. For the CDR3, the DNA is TGTGCCAGCAGCTTCTCAGGGGGCTTGGAGACCCAGTACTTC.

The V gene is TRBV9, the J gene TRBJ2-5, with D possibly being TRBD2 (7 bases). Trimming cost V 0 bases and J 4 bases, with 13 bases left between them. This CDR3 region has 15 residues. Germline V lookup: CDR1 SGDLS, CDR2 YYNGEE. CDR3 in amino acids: CASSVEGGAAETQYF. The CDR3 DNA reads TGTGCCAGCAGCGTAGAGGGGGGGGCGGCAGAGACCCAGTACTTC. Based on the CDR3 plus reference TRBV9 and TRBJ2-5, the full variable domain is DSGVTQTPKHLITATGQRVTLRCSPRSGDLSVYWYQQSLDQGLQFLIQYYNGEERAKGNILERFSAQQFPDLHSELNLSSLELGDSALYFCASSVEGGAAETQYFGPGTRLLVL.

The CDR3 protein is CASSGGYDRAGASGELFF. In DNA form, the CDR3 reads TGCGCCAGCAGCGGCGGATACGATAGAGCGGGAGCGTCCGGGGAGCTGTTTTTT. The chain couples TRBV5-1 to TRBJ2-2; TRBD2 agrees at 8 bases. Per the germline V gene, CDR1 is SGHRS and CDR2 is YFSETQ. The CDR3 runs to 18 residues. V lost 4 bases and J lost 6; bases outside the gene matches: 17.

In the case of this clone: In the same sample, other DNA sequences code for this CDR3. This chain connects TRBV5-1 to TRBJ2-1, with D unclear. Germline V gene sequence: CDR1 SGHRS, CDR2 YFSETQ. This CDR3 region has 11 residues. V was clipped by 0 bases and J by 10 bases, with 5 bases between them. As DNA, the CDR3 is TGCGCCAGCAGCTTGGATCTAGAGCAGTTCTTC. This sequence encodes CASSLDLEQFF.

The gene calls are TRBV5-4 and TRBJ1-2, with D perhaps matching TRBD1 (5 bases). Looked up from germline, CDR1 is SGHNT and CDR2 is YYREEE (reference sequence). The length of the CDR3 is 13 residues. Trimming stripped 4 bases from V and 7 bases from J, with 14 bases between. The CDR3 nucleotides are TGTGCCAGCAGCCTGGGACTCCCGGGTGGCTACACCTTC. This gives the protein CASSLGLPGGYTF.

The CDR3 reads CAVGTASYTF. CDR3 nucleotide sequence: TGTGCGGTGGGGACTGCCTCATACACCTTC. The chain combines TRBV30 with TRBJ1-2, with a tentative D call TRBD1 (5 bases). The CDR3 is 10 residues long. Germline V gives CDR1 GTSNPN, CDR2 SVGIG (reference sequence). The full variable domain, completed using reference TRBV30 and TRBJ1-2, is SQTIHQWPATLVQPVGSPLSLECTVEGTSNPNLYWYRQAAGRGLQLLFYSVGIGQISSEVPQNLSASRPQDRQFILSSKKLLLSDSGFYLCAVGTASYTFGSGTRLTVV.

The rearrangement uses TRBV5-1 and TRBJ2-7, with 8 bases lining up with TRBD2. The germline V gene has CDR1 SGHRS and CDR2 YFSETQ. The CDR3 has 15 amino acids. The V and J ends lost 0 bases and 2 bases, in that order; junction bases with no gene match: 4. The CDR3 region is CASSLASAGAYEQYF. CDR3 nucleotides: TGCGCCAGCAGCTTGGCCTCAGCGGGAGCCTACGAGCAGTACTTC.

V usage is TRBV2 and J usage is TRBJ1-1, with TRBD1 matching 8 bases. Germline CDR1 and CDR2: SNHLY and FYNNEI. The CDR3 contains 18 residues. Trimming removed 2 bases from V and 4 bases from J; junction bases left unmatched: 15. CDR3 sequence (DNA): TGTGCCAGCAGTGAATCGGCCAGGGGGCCCGTTAGCGCCACTGAAGCTTTCTTT. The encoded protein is CASSESARGPVSATEAFF.

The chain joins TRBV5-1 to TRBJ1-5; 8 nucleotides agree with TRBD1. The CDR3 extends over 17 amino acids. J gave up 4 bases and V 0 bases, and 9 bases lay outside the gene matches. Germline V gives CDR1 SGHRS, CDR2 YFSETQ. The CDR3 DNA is TGCGCCAGCAGCTTGGGATACTCAGGGGGCCAAAATCAGCCCCAGCATTTT. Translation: CASSLGYSGGQNQPQHF.

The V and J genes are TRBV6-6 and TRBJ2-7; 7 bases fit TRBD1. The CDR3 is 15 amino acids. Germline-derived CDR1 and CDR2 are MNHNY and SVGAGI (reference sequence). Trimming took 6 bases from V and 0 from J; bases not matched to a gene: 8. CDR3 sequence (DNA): TGTGCCAGCAGCCCCCAACAGGGGTACTCCTACGAGCAGTACTTC. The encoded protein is CASSPQQGYSYEQYF.

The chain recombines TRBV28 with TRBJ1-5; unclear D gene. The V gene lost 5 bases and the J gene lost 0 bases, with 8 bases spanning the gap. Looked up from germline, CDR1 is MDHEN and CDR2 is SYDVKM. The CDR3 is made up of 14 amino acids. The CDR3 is CASSPVLSNQPQHF. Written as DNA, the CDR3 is TGTGCCAGCAGTCCCGTCCTTAGCAATCAGCCCCAGCATTTT.

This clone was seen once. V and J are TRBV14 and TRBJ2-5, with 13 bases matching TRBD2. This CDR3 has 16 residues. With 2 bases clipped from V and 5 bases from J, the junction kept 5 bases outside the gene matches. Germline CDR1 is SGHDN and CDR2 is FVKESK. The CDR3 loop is CASSQLLAGGPETQYF. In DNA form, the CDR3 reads TGTGCCAGCAGCCAACTACTAGCGGGAGGGCCCGAGACCCAGTACTTC.

The CDR3 reads CAGGGGLAGELFF. CDR3 DNA: TGTGCCGGGGGAGGGGGTTTGGCCGGGGAGCTGTTTTTT. This chain connects TRBV7-2 to TRBJ2-2; possibly TRBD2 for D (7 bases). V was shortened by 11 bases and J by 6 bases, with 16 bases between the two germline ends. The CDR3 has 13 residues. Germline V gene data show CDR1 as SGHTA and CDR2 as FQGNSA.

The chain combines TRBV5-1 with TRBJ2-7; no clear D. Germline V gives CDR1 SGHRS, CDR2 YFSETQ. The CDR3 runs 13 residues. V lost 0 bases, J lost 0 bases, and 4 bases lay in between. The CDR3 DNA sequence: TGCGCCAGCAGCTTGGGCAGCTCCTACGAGCAGTACTTC. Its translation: CASSLGSSYEQYF.

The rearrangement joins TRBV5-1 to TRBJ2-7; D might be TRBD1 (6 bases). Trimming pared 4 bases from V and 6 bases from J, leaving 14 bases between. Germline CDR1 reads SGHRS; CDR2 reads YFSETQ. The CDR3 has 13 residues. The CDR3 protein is CASSKGVSGEQYF. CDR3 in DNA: TGCGCCAGCAGCAAGGGGGTTAGTGGCGAGCAGTACTTC.

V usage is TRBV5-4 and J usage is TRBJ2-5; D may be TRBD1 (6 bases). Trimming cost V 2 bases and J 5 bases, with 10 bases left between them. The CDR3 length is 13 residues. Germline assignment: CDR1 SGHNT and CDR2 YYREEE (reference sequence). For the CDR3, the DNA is TGTGCCAGCAGCTTCTCAGGGGCGGAGACCCAGTACTTC. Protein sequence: CASSFSGAETQYF. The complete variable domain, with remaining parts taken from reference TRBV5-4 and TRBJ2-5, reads ETGVTQSPTHLIKTRGQQVTLRCSSQSGHNTVSWYQQALGQGPQFIFQYYREEENGRGNFPPRFSGLQFPNYSSELNVNALELDDSALYLCASSFSGAETQYFGPGTRLLVL.

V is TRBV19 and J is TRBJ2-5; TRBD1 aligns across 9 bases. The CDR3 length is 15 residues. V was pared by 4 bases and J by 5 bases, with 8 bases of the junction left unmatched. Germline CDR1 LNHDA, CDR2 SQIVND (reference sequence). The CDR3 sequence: CASSRIQGARETQYF. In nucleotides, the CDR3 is TGTGCCAGTAGTAGGATACAGGGGGCTCGGGAGACCCAGTACTTC.

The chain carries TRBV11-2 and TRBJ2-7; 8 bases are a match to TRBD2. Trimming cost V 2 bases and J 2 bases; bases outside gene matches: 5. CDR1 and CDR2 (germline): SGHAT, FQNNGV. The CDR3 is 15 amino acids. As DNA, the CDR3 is TGTGCCAGCAGCTTATCTACGGGAGGGACCTACGAGCAGTACTTC. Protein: CASSLSTGGTYEQYF.

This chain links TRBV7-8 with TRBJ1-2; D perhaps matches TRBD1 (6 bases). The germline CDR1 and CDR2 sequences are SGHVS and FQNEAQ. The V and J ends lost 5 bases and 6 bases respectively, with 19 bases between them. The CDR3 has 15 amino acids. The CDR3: CASSHRQDLRDGYTF. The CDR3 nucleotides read TGTGCCAGCAGCCATCGACAGGATCTGAGAGATGGCTACACCTTC.